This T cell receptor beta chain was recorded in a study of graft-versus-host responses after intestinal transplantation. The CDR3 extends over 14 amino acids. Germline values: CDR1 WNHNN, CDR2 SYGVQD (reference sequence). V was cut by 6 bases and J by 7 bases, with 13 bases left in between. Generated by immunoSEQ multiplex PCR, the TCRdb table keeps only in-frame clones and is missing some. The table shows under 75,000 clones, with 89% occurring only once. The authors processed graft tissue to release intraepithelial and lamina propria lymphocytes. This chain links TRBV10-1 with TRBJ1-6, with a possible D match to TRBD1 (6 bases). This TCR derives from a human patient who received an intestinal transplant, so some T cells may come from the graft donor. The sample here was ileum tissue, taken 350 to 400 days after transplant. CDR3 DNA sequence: TGCGCCAGCAGCCCTACAGGGACGAATTCACCCCTCCACTTT. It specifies CASSPTGTNSPLHF.